The rows below give T cell receptor beta chains drawn from one sample of a study of T cell responses to AZD1222 COVID-19 vaccine. TCRdb's copy holds only in-frame clones and misses some; the assay was immunoSEQ multiplex PCR. The sample has 95,000 or so clones, 70% to 90% seen once. The sequencing used peripheral blood, collected on day 0 of AZD1222 vaccination. Receptors originate from an adult in good health. CDR3s include the opening cysteine and the closing phenylalanine or tryptophan. A D gene is named only where the DNA matches it firmly. Size is omitted from some rows. Given values are once, few, many or a class for expanded clones.

j_gene	d_gene	abundance	v_gene	CDR3nt	CDR3aa
TRBJ2-7	TRBD2	NA	TRBV4-1	TGCGCCAGCAGCCAAGGGAGCGGGGAGTCCTACGAGCAGTACTTC	CASSQGSGESYEQYF
TRBJ1-5	NA	NA	TRBV6-1	TGTGCCAGCAGTGAGCCCCGTGGCAGCAATCAGCCCCAGCATTTT	CASSEPRGSNQPQHF
TRBJ1-2	NA	NA	TRBV11-2	TGTGCCAGCAGCTTAGGGCAGGGCTCTAGGGGCTACACCTTC	CASSLGQGSRGYTF
TRBJ2-7	TRBD1	NA	TRBV6-5	TGTGCCAGCAGTAGGTCGGACAGGGGTCGGTACGAGCAGTACTTC	CASSRSDRGRYEQYF
TRBJ1-1	NA	NA	TRBV7-2	TGTGCCAGCAGCTTCGGGGGTGCCCTTGTGGCTTTCTTT	CASSFGGALVAFF
TRBJ2-3	NA	NA	TRBV5-1	TGCGCCAGCAGCTTGGCCCAGAACACAGATACGCAGTATTTT	CASSLAQNTDTQYF
TRBJ1-2	NA	NA	TRBV4-3	TGCGCCAGCAGCCAAGGAGGGGGATGGGACTACACCTTC	CASSQGGGWDYTF
TRBJ1-4	NA	NA	TRBV3-1/TRBV3-2	TGTGCCAGCAGCCCCGCGTCGGGGGGGGAGAGGAAAAAACTGTTTTTT	CASSPASGGERKKLFF
TRBJ1-5	NA	once	TRBV19	TGTGCCAGCGAGGGGTTGTCGCGCAATCAGCCCCAGCATTTT	CASEGLSRNQPQHF
TRBJ1-4	NA	NA	TRBV5-5	TGTGCCAGCAGCAGGGACCTTTTTAATGAAAAACTGTTTTTT	CASSRDLFNEKLFF